This TCR beta chain is from a study of blood T cell repertoires in COVID-19. Authors' data handling: Amplification with reference gene primers provided the estimates of nucleated cell counts. This table comes from immunoSEQ multiplex PCR, and its TCRdb copy is limited to in-frame clones, with some not included. V and J calls and clone size are those listed in that table; D and trimming were worked out from the DNA. In the table there are about 31,000 clones, about 91% of which are singletons. CDR1 and CDR2 from the germline V gene are SGHRS and YFSETQ. V was pared by 4 bases and J by 0 bases, with 2 bases of the junction left unmatched. The CDR3 runs 15 residues.

The J gene is TRBJ2-1, the V gene TRBV5-1, with TRBD2 matching over 9 bases. The material sequenced was peripheral blood. The clonotype comes from a human donor in a cohort sampled during active COVID-19. CDR3 amino acids: CASSPSGTSYNEQFF. DNA for the CDR3: TGCGCCAGCAGCCCTAGCGGGACCTCCTACAATGAGCAGTTCTTC.